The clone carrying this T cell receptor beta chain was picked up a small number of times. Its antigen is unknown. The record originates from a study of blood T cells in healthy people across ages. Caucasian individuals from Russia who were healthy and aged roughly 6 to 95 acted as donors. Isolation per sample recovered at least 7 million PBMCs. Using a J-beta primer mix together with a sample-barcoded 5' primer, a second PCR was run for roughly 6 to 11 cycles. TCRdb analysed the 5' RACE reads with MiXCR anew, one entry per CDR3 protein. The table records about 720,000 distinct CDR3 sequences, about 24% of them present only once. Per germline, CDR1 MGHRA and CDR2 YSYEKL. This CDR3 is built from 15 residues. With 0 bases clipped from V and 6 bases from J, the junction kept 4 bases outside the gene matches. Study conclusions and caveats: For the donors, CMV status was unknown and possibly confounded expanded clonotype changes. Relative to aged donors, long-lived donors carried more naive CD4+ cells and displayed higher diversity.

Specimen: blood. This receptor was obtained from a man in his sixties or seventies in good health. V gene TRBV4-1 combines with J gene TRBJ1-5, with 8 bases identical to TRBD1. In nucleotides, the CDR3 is TGCGCCAGCAGCCAAGAGGGGACAGGCGCTCAGCCCCAGCATTTT. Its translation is CASSQEGTGAQPQHF.